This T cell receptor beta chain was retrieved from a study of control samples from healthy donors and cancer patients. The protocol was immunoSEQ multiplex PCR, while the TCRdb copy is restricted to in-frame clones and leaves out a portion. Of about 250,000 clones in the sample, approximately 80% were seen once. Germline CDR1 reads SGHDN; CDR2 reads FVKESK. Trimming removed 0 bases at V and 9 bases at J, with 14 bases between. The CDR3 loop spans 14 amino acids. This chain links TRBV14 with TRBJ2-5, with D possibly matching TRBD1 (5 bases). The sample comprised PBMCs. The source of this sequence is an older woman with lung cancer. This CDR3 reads CASSQEQVRTAQYF. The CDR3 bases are TGTGCCAGCAGCCAAGAACAGGTCCGAACGGCCCAGTACTTC.